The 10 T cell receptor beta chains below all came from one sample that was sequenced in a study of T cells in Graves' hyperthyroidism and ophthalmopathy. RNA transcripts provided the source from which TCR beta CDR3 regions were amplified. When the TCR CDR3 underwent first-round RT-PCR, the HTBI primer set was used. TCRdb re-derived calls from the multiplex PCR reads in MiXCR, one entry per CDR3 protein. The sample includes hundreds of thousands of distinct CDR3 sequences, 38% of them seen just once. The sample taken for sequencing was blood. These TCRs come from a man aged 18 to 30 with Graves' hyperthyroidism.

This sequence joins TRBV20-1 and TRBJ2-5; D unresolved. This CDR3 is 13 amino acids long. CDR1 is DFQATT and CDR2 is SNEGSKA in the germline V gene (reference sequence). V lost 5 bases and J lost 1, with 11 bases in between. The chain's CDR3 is CSAFRPSQETQYF. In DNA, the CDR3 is TGCAGTGCTTTTCGACCCAGCCAAGAGACCCAGTACTTC.

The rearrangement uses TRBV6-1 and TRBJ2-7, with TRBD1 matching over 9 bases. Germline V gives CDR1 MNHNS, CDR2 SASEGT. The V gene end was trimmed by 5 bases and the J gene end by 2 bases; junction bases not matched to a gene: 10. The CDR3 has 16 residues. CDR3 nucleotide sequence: TGTGCCAGCAGTTACCCCCGGGACAGGGACGCCTACGAGCAGTACTTC. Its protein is CASSYPRDRDAYEQYF.

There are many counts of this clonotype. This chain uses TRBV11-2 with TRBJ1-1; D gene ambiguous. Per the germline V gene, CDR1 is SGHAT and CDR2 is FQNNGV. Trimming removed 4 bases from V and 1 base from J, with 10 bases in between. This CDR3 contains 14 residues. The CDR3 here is CASSSRSGNTEAFF. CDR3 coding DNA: TGTGCCAGCAGCTCAAGGTCGGGGAACACTGAAGCTTTCTTT.

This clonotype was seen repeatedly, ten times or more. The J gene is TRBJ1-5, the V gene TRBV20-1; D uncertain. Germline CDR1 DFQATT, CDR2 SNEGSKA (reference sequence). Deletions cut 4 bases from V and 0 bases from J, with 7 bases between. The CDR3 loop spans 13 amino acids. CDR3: CSATPHSNQPQHF. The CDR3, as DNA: TGCAGTGCTACACCTCATAGCAATCAGCCCCAGCATTTT.

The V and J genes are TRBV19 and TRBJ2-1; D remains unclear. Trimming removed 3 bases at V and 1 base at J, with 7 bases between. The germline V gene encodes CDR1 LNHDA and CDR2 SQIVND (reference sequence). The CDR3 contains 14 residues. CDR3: CASSMSYSYNEQFF. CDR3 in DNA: TGTGCCAGTAGTATGTCTTATTCCTACAATGAGCAGTTCTTC.

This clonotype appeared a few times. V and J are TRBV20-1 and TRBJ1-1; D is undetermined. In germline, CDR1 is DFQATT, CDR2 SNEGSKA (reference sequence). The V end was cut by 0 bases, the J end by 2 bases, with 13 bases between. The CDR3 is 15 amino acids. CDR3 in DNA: TGCAGTGCTAGAGATGGAGTCCATTCCAACACTGAAGCTTTCTTT. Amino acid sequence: CSARDGVHSNTEAFF.

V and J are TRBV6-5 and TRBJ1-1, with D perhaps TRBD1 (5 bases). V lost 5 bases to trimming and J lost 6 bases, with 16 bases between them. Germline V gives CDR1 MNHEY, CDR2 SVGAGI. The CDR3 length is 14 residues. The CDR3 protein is CASSVQGPSAEAFF. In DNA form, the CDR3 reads TGTGCCAGCAGTGTGCAGGGCCCTAGTGCTGAAGCTTTCTTT.

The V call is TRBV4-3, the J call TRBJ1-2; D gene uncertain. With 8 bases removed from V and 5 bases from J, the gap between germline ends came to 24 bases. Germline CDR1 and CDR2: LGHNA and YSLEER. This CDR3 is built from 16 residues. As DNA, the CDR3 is TGCGCCAGCTCCGAAGTTGGTAGCCACACGACTTATGGCTACACCTTC. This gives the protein CASSEVGSHTTYGYTF.

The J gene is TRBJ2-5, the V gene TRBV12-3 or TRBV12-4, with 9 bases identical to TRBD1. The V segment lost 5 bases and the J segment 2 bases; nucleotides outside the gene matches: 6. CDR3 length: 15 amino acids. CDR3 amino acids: CASSPRQGGQETQYF. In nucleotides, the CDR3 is TGTGCCAGCAGTCCCAGACAGGGGGGGCAAGAGACCCAGTACTTC.

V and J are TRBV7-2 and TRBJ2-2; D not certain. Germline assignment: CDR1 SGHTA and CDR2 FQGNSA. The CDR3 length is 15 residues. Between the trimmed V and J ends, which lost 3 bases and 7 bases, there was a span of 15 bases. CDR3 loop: CASSLESGVDGELFF. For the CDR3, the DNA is TGTGCCAGCAGCTTGGAATCCGGAGTTGACGGGGAGCTGTTTTTT.